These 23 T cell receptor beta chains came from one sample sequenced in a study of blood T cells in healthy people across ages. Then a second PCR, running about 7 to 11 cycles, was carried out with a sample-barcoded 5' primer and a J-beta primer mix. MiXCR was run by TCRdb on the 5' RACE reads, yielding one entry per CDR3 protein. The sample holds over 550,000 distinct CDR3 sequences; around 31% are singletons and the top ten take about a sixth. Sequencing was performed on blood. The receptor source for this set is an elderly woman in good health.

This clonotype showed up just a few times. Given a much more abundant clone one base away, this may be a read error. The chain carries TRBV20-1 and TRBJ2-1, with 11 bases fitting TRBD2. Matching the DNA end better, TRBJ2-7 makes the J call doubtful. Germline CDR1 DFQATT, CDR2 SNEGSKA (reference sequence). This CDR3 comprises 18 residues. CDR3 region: CSARGLAGGLSSYNEQYF. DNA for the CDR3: TGCAGTGCTAGGGGGCTAGCGGGGGGACTGAGCTCCTACAATGAGCAGTACTTC.

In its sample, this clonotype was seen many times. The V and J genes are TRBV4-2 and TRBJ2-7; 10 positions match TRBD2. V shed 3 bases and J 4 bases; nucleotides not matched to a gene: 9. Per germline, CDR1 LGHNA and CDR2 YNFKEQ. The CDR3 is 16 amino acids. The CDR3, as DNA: TGTGCCAGCAGCCACCTAAGCGGGGGGGAGCGGTACGAGCAGTACTTC. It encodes CASSHLSGGERYEQYF.

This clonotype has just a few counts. The CDR3 coding sequence is TGCGCCAGCAGCCTTTTTAGTACAGGGAGGGAAAACATTCAGTACTTC. This translates into CASSLFSTGRENIQYF. The genes are TRBV4-3 and TRBJ2-4, with D tentatively TRBD2 (7 bases). Germline loops: CDR1 LGHNA, CDR2 YSLEER. Trimming stripped 4 bases from V and 5 bases from J, with 18 bases between. The CDR3 is 16 residues long.

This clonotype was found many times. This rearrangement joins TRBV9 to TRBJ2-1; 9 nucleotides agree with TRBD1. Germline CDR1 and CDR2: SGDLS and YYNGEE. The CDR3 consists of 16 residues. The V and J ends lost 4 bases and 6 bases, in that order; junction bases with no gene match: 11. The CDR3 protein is CASSPQSGQGLNEQFF. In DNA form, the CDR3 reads TGTGCCAGCAGCCCTCAATCGGGACAGGGCCTCAATGAGCAGTTCTTC.

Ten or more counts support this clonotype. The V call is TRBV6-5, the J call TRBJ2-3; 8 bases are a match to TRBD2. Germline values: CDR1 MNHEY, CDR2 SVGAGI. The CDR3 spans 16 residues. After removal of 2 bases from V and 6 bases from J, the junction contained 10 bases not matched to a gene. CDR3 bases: TGTGCCAGCAGTTACGTAGACCGGGGGGGCCCCGATACGCAGTATTTT. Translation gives CASSYVDRGGPDTQYF.

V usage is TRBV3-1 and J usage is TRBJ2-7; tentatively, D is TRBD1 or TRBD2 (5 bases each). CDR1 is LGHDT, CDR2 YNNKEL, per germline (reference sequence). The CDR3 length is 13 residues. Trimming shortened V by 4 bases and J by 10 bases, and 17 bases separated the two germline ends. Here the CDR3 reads CASSPLGGEAQYF. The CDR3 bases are TGTGCCAGCAGCCCCCTTGGGGGAGAGGCCCAGTACTTC.

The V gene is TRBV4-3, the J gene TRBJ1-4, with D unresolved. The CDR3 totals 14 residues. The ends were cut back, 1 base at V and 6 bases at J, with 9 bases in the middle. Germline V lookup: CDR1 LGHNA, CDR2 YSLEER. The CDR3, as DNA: TGCGCCAGCAGCCAAGGTCGGGGAGATGAAAAACTGTTTTTT. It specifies CASSQGRGDEKLFF.

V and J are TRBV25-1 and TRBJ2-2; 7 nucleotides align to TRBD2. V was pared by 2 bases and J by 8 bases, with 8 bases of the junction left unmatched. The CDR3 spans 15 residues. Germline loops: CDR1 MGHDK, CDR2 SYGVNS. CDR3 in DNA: TGTGCCAGCAGTGAACTAGCGGCGGGTCGGGGGGAGCTGTTTTTT. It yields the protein CASSELAAGRGELFF.

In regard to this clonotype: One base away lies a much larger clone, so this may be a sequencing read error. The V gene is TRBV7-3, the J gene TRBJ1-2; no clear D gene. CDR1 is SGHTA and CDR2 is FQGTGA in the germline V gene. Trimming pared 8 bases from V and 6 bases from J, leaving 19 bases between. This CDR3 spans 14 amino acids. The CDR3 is CASGQDPGGNGYTF. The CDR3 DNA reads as TGTGCCAGCGGCCAGGACCCTGGAGGGAATGGCTACACCTTC.

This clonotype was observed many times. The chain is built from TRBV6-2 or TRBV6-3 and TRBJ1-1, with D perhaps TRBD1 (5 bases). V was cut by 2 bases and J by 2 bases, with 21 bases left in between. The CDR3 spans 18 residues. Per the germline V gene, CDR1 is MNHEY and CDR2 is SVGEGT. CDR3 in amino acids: CASSYQGGRRTGNTEAFF. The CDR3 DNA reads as TGTGCCAGCAGTTACCAGGGTGGCAGGAGAACAGGAAACACTGAAGCTTTCTTT.

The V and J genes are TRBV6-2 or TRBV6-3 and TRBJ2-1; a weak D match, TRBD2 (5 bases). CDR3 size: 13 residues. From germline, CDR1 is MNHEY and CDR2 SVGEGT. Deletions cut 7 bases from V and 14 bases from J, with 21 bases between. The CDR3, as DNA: TGTGCCAGCACCAACGGCGGGCTATCGTCAGAGTTCTTC. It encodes CASTNGGLSSEFF.

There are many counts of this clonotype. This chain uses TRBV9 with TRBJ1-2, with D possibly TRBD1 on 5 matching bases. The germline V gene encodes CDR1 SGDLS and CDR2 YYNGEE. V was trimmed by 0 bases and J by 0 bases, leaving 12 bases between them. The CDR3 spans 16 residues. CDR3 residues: CASSVGDSLANYGYTF. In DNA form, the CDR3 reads TGTGCCAGCAGCGTAGGAGACAGCCTTGCTAACTATGGCTACACCTTC.

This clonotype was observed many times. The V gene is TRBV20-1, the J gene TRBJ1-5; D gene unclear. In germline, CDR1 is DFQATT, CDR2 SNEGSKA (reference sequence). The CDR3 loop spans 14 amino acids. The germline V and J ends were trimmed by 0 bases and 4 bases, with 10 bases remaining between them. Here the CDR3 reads CSAREAIPNQPQHF. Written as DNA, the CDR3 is TGCAGTGCTAGAGAAGCAATCCCTAATCAGCCCCAGCATTTT.

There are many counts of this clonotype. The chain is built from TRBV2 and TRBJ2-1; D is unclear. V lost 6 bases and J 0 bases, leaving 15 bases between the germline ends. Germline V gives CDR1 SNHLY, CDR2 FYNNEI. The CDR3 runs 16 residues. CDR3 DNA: TGTGCCAGCAGAGGCGGCGGCATAAGCTCCTACAATGAGCAGTTCTTC. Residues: CASRGGGISSYNEQFF.

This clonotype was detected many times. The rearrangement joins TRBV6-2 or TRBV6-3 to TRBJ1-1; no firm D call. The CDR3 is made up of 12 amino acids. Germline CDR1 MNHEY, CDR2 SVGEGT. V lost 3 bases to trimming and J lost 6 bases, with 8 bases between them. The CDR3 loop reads CASSYLGPEAFF. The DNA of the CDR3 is TGTGCCAGCAGTTATTTGGGCCCTGAAGCTTTCTTT.

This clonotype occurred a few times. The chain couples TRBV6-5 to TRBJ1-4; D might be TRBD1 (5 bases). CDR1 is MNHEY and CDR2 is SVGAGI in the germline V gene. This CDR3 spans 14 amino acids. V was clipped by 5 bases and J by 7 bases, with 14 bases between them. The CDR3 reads CASSGRGEGEKLFF. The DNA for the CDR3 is TGTGCCAGCAGTGGGCGAGGGGAGGGTGAAAAACTGTTTTTT.

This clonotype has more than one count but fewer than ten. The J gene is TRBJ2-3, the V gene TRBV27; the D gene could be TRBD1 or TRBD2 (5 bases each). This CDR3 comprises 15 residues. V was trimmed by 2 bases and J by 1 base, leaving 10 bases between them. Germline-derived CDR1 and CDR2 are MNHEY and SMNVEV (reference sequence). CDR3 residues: CASSLNRDGTDTQYF. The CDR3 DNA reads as TGTGCCAGCAGTTTAAACCGGGACGGCACAGATACGCAGTATTTT.

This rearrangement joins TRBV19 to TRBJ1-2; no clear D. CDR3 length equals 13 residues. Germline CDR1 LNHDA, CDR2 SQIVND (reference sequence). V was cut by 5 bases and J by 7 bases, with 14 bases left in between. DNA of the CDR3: TGTGCCAGTAGTGCGGCGGGAACTGGTGGCTACACCTTC. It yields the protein CASSAAGTGGYTF.

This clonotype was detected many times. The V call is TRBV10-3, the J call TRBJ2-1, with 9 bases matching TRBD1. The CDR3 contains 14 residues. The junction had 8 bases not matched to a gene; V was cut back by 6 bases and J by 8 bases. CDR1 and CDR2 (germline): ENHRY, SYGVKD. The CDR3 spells CAISWDRERDEQFF. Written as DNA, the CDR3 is TGTGCCATCAGCTGGGACAGGGAGAGGGATGAGCAGTTCTTC.

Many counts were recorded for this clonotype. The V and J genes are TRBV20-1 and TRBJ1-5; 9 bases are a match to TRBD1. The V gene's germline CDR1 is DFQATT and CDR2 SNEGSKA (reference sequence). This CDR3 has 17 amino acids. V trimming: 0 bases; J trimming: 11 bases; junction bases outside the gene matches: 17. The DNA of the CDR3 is TGCAGTGCTAGAGATGTTGTCCGGGACAGGGAAGATTCAGCCCAGCATTTT. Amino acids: CSARDVVRDREDSAQHF.

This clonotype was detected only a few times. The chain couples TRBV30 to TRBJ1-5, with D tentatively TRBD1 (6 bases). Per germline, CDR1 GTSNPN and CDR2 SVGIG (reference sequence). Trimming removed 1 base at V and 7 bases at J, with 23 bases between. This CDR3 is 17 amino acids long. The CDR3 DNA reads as TGTGCCTGGAGTGGATTCGGTGATGGGGGGCGCCTACAGCCCCAGCATTTT. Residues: CAWSGFGDGGRLQPQHF.

The CDR3 DNA reads TGTGCCAGCAGCTTACTAGGATCATACACAGATACGCAGTATTTT. Amino acids: CASSLLGSYTDTQYF. The V gene is TRBV7-8, the J gene TRBJ2-3; D unclear. The germline gives CDR1 SGHVS, CDR2 FQNEAQ. CDR3 size: 15 residues. The V end was cut by 2 bases, the J end by 2 bases, with 11 bases between. Complete variable domain (other parts from reference TRBV7-8 and TRBJ2-3): GAGVSQSPRYKVAKRGQDVALRCDPISGHVSLFWYQQALGQGPEFLTYFQNEAQLDKSGLPSDRFFAERPEGSVSTLKIQRTQQEDSAVYLCASSLLGSYTDTQYFGPGTRLTVL.

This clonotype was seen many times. CDR3 amino acids: CASTRKPSGGVPRGGDTQYF. CDR3 DNA sequence: TGTGCCAGCACCCGAAAGCCCAGCGGGGGGGTCCCCCGAGGGGGAGATACGCAGTATTTT. This chain connects TRBV7-9 to TRBJ2-3; 10 bases fit TRBD2. The CDR3 is 20 amino acids. Trimming at V came to 7 bases and at J to 5 bases, leaving 24 bases not matched to a gene. CDR1 is SEHNR and CDR2 is FQNEAQ in the germline V gene (reference sequence).